This record looks at one TCR beta chain sequence and its context. This record comes from a study of untreated major depressive disorder. The method was immunoSEQ multiplex PCR; TCRdb's version includes in-frame clones alone and lacks a portion of them. This sample has tens of thousands of clones; 87% occur once, and the top ten carry about 4.7%. The specimen sequenced was CD4+ T cells from PBMCs. The sequence was collected from a woman in her 30s in good health.

CDR3 coding DNA: TGCGCCAGCAGCCAAGATTGGACAGGGGGAAATGAAAAACTGTTTTTT. Its protein is CASSQDWTGGNEKLFF. The V and J genes are TRBV4-1 and TRBJ1-4, with 10 bases matching TRBD1. Germline-derived CDR1 and CDR2 are MGHRA and YSYEKL. This CDR3 is 16 amino acids long. The V segment lost 0 bases and the J segment 5 bases; nucleotides outside the gene matches: 3.